The clone carrying this TCR beta chain was seen only once. Its antigen is unidentified. This sample was included in a study of OX40 agonist ivuxolimab in advanced cancers. Turning to the study itself: At 0.01 to 10 mg/kg, ivuxolimab was administered intravenously to patients every 2 weeks.

V lost 4 bases and J lost 4; bases outside the gene matches: 5. In germline, CDR1 is SGDLS, CDR2 YYNGEE. The CDR3 covers 14 residues. The study's findings and limits: Doses of 0.1 to 3.0 mg/kg were accompanied by clonal expansion of CD4+ and CD8+ blood T cells by week 6.

Some clones are missing from TCRdb's copy, which holds only in-frame ones; the method was immunoSEQ multiplex PCR. This sample has around 71,000 clones, with around 83% found just once. The sample in question was CD4+ or CD8+ T cells sorted from blood, obtained in a trial of the OX40 agonist ivuxolimab. The receptor comes from an adult with an advanced solid tumor such as melanoma, head and neck, liver or kidney cancer. The chain is built from TRBV9 and TRBJ2-3; 8 bases are a match to TRBD1. The CDR3 protein is CASSLGQGADTQYF. Written as DNA, the CDR3 is TGTGCCAGCAGCCTAGGACAGGGCGCAGATACGCAGTATTTT.